The clone carrying this T cell receptor (beta chain) occurred a few times. Its antigen is unknown. PCR used 60 Vbeta primers and 13 Jbeta primers. Assay used: immunoSEQ multiplex PCR; TCRdb lists only in-frame clones, some missing. The sample consists of 150,000 to 200,000 clones, 12% of them appearing once. This entry belongs to a study of cytomegalovirus exposure and HLA in healthy donors. Study-wide results and limits: Earlier results showed most TCR beta V segments being productive about 87% or about 30% of the time.

The sequenced sample was PBMCs. The sequence was collected from a man in his forties or fifties in good health and CMV-seropositive.

CDR3 sequence: CASTRDRNNEQFF. The CDR3 bases are TGTGCCTCCACCCGGGACAGGAACAATGAGCAGTTCTTC. The genes are TRBV30 and TRBJ2-1; 8 positions match TRBD1. Looked up from germline, CDR1 is GTSNPN and CDR2 is SVGIG (reference sequence). This CDR3 region has 13 residues. With 7 bases clipped from V and 5 bases from J, the junction kept 7 bases outside the gene matches.